The 15 T cell receptor beta chains below come from one sample, sequenced in a study of PD-1 blockade in classical Hodgkin lymphoma. In every patient, relapse followed autologous stem cell transplantation, while exposure to brentuximab vedotin differed. TCRdb's table, derived via immunoSEQ multiplex PCR, lists solely in-frame clones and lacks some. The sample shows 10,000 to 15,000 clones, 91% of them seen only once. Here the sequenced sample was peripheral blood mononuclear cells (PBMCs), taken at baseline. The receptors here all came from a human donor with classical Hodgkin lymphoma.

This rearrangement joins TRBV19 to TRBJ1-1; D is perhaps TRBD1 (5 bases). CDR3 length: 13 amino acids. V lost 3 bases to trimming and J lost 1 base, with 6 bases between them. Looked up from germline, CDR1 is LNHDA and CDR2 is SQIVND (reference sequence). CDR3 nucleotides: TGTGCCAGTAGTATGGGGCCGAACACTGAAGCTTTCTTT. Translated: CASSMGPNTEAFF.

The V gene is TRBV11-2, the J gene TRBJ2-2, with TRBD1 identical over 8 bases. Germline lookup yields CDR1 SGHAT and CDR2 FQNNGV. This CDR3 spans 15 amino acids. With 4 bases clipped from V and 3 bases from J, the junction kept 4 bases outside the gene matches. The CDR3 coding sequence is TGTGCCAGCAGCTGGACAGGGAAGGACACCGGGGAGCTGTTTTTT. Encoded protein: CASSWTGKDTGELFF.

The chain carries TRBV2 and TRBJ1-2; D is ambiguous. The CDR3 sequence is 14 residues long. Germline values: CDR1 SNHLY, CDR2 FYNNEI. The ends were cut back, 0 bases at V and 5 bases at J, with 10 bases in the middle. The CDR3 coding sequence is TGTGCCAGCAGTGAAGCCGGGCCACTTTATGGCTACACCTTC. Amino acids: CASSEAGPLYGYTF.

The V gene is TRBV28, the J gene TRBJ1-1; perhaps TRBD1 as D (6 bases). Between the trimmed V and J ends, which lost 5 bases and 1 base, there was a span of 14 bases. Germline CDR1 MDHEN, CDR2 SYDVKM. The CDR3 covers 15 residues. The CDR3 sequence is CASSPSPRGNTEAFF. The CDR3 DNA reads as TGTGCCAGCAGTCCATCCCCCAGGGGGAACACTGAAGCTTTCTTT.

The genes are TRBV5-6 and TRBJ1-6, with TRBD1 as a possible D gene (6 bases). This CDR3 has 15 residues. Germline V CDR1 and CDR2: SGHDT, YYEEEE. The V end was cut by 4 bases, the J end by 4 bases, with 12 bases between. The CDR3 loop is CASSIGQKYNSPLHF. In nucleotides, the CDR3 is TGTGCCAGCAGCATCGGACAGAAGTATAATTCACCCCTCCACTTT.

In nucleotides, the CDR3 is TGTGCCAGCAGCCAAAAAATACCCGGCTTTGAAGCTTTCTTT. Translation gives CASSQKIPGFEAFF. V is TRBV4-2 and J is TRBJ1-1, with D unclear. Germline V gene data show CDR1 as LGHNA and CDR2 as YNFKEQ. Trimming took off 2 bases at V and 7 bases at J, with 14 bases between the two ends. The CDR3 loop spans 14 amino acids.

V gene TRBV6-5 combines with J gene TRBJ1-2; TRBD1 aligns across 9 bases. The germline CDR1 and CDR2 sequences are MNHEY and SVGAGI. V was pared by 4 bases and J by 8 bases, with 8 bases of the junction left unmatched. This CDR3 region has 14 residues. CDR3 DNA sequence: TGTGCCAGCAGTTGGGGACAGGGTTCTTGGGGCTACACCTTC. The encoded protein is CASSWGQGSWGYTF.

V is TRBV7-2 and J is TRBJ1-5; 10 nucleotides match TRBD1. The germline V gene encodes CDR1 SGHTA and CDR2 FQGNSA. V lost 5 bases and J lost 6; bases outside the gene matches: 7. There are 15 residues in the CDR3. The CDR3 sequence: CASSVTGTGVQPQHF. In nucleotides, the CDR3 is TGTGCCAGCAGCGTAACCGGGACAGGGGTTCAGCCCCAGCATTTT. The full variable domain, its missing parts supplied by reference TRBV7-2 and TRBJ1-5, is GAGVSQSPSNKVTEKGKDVELRCDPISGHTALYWYRQSLGQGLEFLIYFQGNSAPDKSGLPSDRFSAERTGGSVSTLTIQRTQQEDSAVYLCASSVTGTGVQPQHFGDGTRLSIL.

This sequence joins TRBV28 and TRBJ1-1; weak D call: TRBD1 (6 bases). Germline assignment: CDR1 MDHEN and CDR2 SYDVKM. The ends were cut back, 6 bases at V and 1 base at J, with 15 bases in the middle. The CDR3 has 15 amino acids. The CDR3 DNA sequence: TGTGCCAGCAGACGGACAGATCTCCGGAACACTGAAGCTTTCTTT. This encodes CASRRTDLRNTEAFF.

The chain has TRBV6-1 and TRBJ2-3; 7 bases are a match to TRBD1. Germline V gene lookup returns CDR1 MNHNS and CDR2 SASEGT. The V segment lost 11 bases and the J segment 0 bases; nucleotides outside the gene matches: 8. The CDR3 contains 14 residues. CDR3 sequence reads: CAGEGGASTDTQYF. The CDR3, as DNA: TGTGCCGGCGAAGGGGGCGCAAGCACAGATACGCAGTATTTT.

The chain links TRBV7-2 to TRBJ2-5; either TRBD1 or TRBD2 may supply D (5 bases each). Germline V CDR1 and CDR2: SGHTA, FQGNSA. The length of the CDR3 is 15 residues. Between the trimmed V and J ends, which lost 5 bases and 3 bases, there was a span of 16 bases. This chain's CDR3 is CASSPVSRGEETQYF. The DNA of the CDR3 is TGTGCCAGCAGCCCCGTCTCGAGGGGAGAAGAGACCCAGTACTTC. Filled out from reference TRBV7-2 and TRBJ2-5, the complete variable domain reads GAGVSQSPSNKVTEKGKDVELRCDPISGHTALYWYRQSLGQGLEFLIYFQGNSAPDKSGLPSDRFSAERTGGSVSTLTIQRTQQEDSAVYLCASSPVSRGEETQYFGPGTRLLVL.

The chain combines TRBV11-2 with TRBJ2-3; D is ambiguous. With 5 bases removed from V and 5 bases from J, the gap between germline ends came to 8 bases. Germline assignment: CDR1 SGHAT and CDR2 FQNNGV. CDR3 length equals 12 residues. CDR3: CASSAHLDTQYF. The DNA of the CDR3 is TGTGCCAGCAGCGCCCACTTAGATACGCAGTATTTT.

This chain uses TRBV19 with TRBJ1-6; D remains ambiguous. The ends were cut back, 1 base at V and 7 bases at J, with 8 bases in the middle. Germline V gene sequence: CDR1 LNHDA, CDR2 SQIVND (reference sequence). The CDR3 is 14 amino acids. The CDR3 nucleotides are TGTGCCAGTAGTATAGTCATACAGAATTCACCCCTCCACTTT. It translates to CASSIVIQNSPLHF.

The V and J genes are TRBV25-1 and TRBJ2-2; maybe TRBD1 (8 bases). This CDR3 has 16 amino acids. CDR1 is MGHDK, CDR2 SYGVNS, per germline. V lost 2 bases and J lost 1, with 11 bases in between. The CDR3 DNA is TGTGCCAGCAGTGAAAGCGGGACAGGGAACACCGGGGAGCTGTTTTTT. Amino acids: CASSESGTGNTGELFF.

The sample holds a few counts of this clone. The chain couples TRBV11-3 to TRBJ2-3; D is ambiguous. Trimming took 2 bases from V and 6 from J, leaving 6 bases between them. This CDR3 contains 12 residues. Per germline, CDR1 SGHNT and CDR2 YENEEA. CDR3 loop: CASSLKDDTQYF. CDR3 nucleotides: TGTGCCAGCAGCTTAAAGGATGATACGCAGTATTTT.